Sequencing of this T cell receptor beta chain was carried out in a study of blood T cell repertoires in COVID-19. Turning to the study itself: Collection of acute and convalescent COVID-19 samples took place in the United States, Italy and Spain.

This clone was detected only a few times. Participants spanned ages about 18 to 100 years and resided in 20 to 30 US areas. The CDR3 is 13 amino acids. CDR1 is MNHEY and CDR2 is SMNVEV in the germline V gene (reference sequence). Between the trimmed V and J ends, which lost 7 bases and 1 base, there was a span of 10 bases. Data came from immunoSEQ multiplex PCR; TCRdb stores just in-frame clones and leaves some out. The table records more than 350,000 clones, more than 75% of them present only once. The chain joins TRBV27 to TRBJ1-1; D remains ambiguous. This receptor was obtained from a woman aged 45 to 65 who had recovered from COVID-19. The sequenced material came from PBMCs or T cells enriched from blood (not recorded which). The CDR3 is CASKRNSNTEAFF. The CDR3 DNA is TGTGCCAGCAAGAGGAACTCGAACACTGAAGCTTTCTTT.